The rows below give T cell receptor beta chains drawn from one sample of a study of OX40 agonist ivuxolimab in advanced cancers. TCRdb keeps only in-frame clones here, not all; method: immunoSEQ multiplex PCR. The sample consists of tens of thousands of clones, roughly nine tenths of them appearing once. The sample here was CD4+ or CD8+ T cells sorted from blood, taken in a trial of the OX40 agonist ivuxolimab. The receptors come from an adult with an advanced solid tumor such as melanoma, head and neck, liver or kidney cancer. CDR3s include the opening cysteine and the closing phenylalanine or tryptophan. D genes are given only for firm matches. Not all rows give a size; the values are once, few, many and, for expanded clones, a class.

V gene,clone size,J gene,D gene,CDR3 length,CDR3 DNA,CDR3 protein
TRBV5-1,-,TRBJ2-7,-,16,TGCGCCAGCAGCTTGATGACAGGCGTCAGCTCCTACGAGCAGTACTTC,CASSLMTGVSSYEQYF
TRBV18,-,TRBJ2-7,TRBD2,14,TGTGCCAGCTCACCACCAGCGGGAGGAGGCGAGCAGTACTTC,CASSPPAGGGEQYF
TRBV15,-,TRBJ1-3,-,16,TGTGCCACCAGCAGAGATCATCAGTACTCTGGAAACACCATATATTTT,CATSRDHQYSGNTIYF
TRBV19,-,TRBJ1-5,TRBD1,16,TGTGCCAGTAGTAGCAAATCGACAGGGGCGGTCCAGCCCCAGCATTTT,CASSSKSTGAVQPQHF
TRBV28,few,TRBJ1-5,TRBD1,17,TGTGCCAGCAGTTTAAAGTCCTGGACAGGGGGAAATCAGCCCCAGCATTTT,CASSLKSWTGGNQPQHF
TRBV6-1,-,TRBJ1-1,TRBD1,14,TGTGCCAGCAGGGTCACAGGGGCCTCCACTGAAGCTTTCTTT,CASRVTGASTEAFF
TRBV28,once,TRBJ2-2,TRBD1,15,TGTGCCAGCAGTTACACAGGGGGCGCGGCCGGGGAGCTGTTTTTT,CASSYTGGAAGELFF
TRBV7-2,-,TRBJ2-5,TRBD2,16,TGTGCCAGCAGCTTAGTCAGCGGGGGGGTCCAAGAGACCCAGTACTTC,CASSLVSGGVQETQYF
TRBV10-3,once,TRBJ2-7,-,13,TGTGCCATCAGTGAAGGGAGAGAGGGGAGGCAGTACTTC,CAISEGREGRQYF
TRBV7-9,-,TRBJ2-3,TRBD2,14,TGTGCCAGCAGCCCCGGGACTAGCGGGGCAACGCAGTATTTT,CASSPGTSGATQYF
TRBV2,-,TRBJ2-7,-,15,TGTGCCAGCAGTGGGAACAGGAATCCCCCCAACGAGCAGTACTTC,CASSGNRNPPNEQYF
TRBV27,-,TRBJ2-7,-,14,TGTGCCAGCAGTTCTGGGGGGTTCACCTACGAGCAGTACTTC,CASSSGGFTYEQYF
TRBV6-5,-,TRBJ1-4,-,14,TGTGCCAGCAGTAACCGGGGGGGAGATGAAAAACTGTTTTTT,CASSNRGGDEKLFF
TRBV11-3,-,TRBJ2-3,-,14,TGTGCCAGCAGCTTAGGACAGTCCCCCGGTACGCAGTATTTT,CASSLGQSPGTQYF
TRBV29-1,-,TRBJ1-2,-,11,TGCAGCGTTGAGAGATTCTATGGCTACACCTTC,CSVERFYGYTF
TRBV6-6,-,TRBJ2-1,-,13,TGTGCCAGCAGTCTCGGACTCAACAATGAGCAGTTCTTC,CASSLGLNNEQFF
TRBV6-5,-,TRBJ2-3,-,15,TGTGCCAGCAGTTACATAGGATTGCGAGCAGATACGCAGTATTTT,CASSYIGLRADTQYF
TRBV5-1,-,TRBJ2-7,-,13,TGCGCCAGCAGCTTGGCCGCTAGGTCCGAGCAGTACTTC,CASSLAARSEQYF
TRBV27,-,TRBJ2-7,TRBD2,15,TGTGCCAGCAGTCTTAGCGGGAGGGAATCCTACGAGCAGTACTTC,CASSLSGRESYEQYF
TRBV4-3,-,TRBJ2-5,TRBD1,15,TGCGCCAGCAGCCAAGTCAGGGGGCGTGGGGAGACCCAGTACTTC,CASSQVRGRGETQYF